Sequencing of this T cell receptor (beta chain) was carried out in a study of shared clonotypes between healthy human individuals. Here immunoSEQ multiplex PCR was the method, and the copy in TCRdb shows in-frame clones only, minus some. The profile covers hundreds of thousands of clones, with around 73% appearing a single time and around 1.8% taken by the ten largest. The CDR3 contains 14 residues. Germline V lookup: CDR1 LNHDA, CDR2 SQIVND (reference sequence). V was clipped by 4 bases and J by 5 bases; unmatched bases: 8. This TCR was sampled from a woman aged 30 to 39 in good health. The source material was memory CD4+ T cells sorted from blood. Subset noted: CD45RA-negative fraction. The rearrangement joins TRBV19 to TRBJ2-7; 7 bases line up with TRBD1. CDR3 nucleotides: TGTGCCAGTAGTACCCGACAGGGTCACAACGAGCAGTACTTC. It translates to CASSTRQGHNEQYF.